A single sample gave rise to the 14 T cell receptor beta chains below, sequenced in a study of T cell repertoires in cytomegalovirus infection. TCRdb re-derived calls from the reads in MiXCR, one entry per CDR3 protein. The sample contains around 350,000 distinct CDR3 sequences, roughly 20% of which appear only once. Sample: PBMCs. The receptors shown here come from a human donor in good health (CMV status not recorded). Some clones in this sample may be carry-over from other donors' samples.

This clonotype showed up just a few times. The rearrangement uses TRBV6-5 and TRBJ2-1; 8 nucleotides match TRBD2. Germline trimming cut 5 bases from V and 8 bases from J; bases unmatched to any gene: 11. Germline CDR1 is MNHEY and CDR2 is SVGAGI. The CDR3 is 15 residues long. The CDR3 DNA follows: TGTGCCAGCAGTAACACCGGGACTAGTGTCGATGAGCAGTTCTTC. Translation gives CASSNTGTSVDEQFF.

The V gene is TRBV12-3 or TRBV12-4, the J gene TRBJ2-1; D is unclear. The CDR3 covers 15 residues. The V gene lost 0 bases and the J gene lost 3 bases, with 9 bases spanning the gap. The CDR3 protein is CASSLAPGSYNEQFF. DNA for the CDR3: TGTGCCAGCAGTTTAGCGCCGGGCAGCTACAATGAGCAGTTCTTC.

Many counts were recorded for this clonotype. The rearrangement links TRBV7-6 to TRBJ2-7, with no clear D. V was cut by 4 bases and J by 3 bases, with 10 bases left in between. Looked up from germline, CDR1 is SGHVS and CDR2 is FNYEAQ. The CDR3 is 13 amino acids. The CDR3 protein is CASSSGLGYEQYF. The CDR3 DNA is TGTGCCAGCAGCTCGGGTTTGGGCTACGAGCAGTACTTC.

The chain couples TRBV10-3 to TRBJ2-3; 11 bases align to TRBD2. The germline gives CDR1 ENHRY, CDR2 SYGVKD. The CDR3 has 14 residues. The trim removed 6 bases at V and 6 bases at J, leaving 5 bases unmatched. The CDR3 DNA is TGTGCCATCAGACTAGCGGGAGTTGTTGATACGCAGTATTTT. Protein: CAIRLAGVVDTQYF.

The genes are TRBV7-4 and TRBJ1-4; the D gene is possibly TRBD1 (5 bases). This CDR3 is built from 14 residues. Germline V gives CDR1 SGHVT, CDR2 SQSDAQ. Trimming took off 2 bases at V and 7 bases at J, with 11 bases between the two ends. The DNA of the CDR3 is TGTGCCAGCAGCTTACGAGGGGCCGCTGAAAAACTGTTTTTT. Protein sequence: CASSLRGAAEKLFF.

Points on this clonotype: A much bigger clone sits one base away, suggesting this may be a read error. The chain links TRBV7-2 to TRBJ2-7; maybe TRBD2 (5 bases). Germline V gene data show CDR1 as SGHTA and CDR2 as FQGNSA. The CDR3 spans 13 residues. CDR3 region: CASSGPSFYEQDF. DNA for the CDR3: TGTGCCAGCAGCGGACCTAGCTTCTACGAGCAGGACTTC.

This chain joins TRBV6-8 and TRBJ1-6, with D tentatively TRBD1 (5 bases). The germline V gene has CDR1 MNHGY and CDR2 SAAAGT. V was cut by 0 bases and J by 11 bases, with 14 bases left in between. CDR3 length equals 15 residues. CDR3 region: CASSYSEQGVAPLHF. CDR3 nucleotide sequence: TGTGCCAGCAGTTACTCAGAGCAGGGCGTCGCACCCCTCCACTTT.

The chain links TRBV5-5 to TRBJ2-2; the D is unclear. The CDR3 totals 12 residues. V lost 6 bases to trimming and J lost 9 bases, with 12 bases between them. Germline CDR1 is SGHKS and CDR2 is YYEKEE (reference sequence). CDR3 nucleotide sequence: TGTGCCAGCACCCTCTCAGCCCGGGAGCTGTTTTTT. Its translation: CASTLSARELFF.

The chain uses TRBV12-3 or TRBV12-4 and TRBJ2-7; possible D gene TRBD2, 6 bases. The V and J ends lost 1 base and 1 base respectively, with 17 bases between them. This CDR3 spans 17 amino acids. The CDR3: CASSLETFRTNSYEQYF. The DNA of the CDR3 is TGTGCCAGCAGTTTAGAGACGTTCAGGACTAATTCCTACGAGCAGTACTTC.

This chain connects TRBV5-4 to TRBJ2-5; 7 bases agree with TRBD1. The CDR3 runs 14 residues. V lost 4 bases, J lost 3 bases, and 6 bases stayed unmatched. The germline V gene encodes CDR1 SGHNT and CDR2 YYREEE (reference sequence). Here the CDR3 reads CASSIGTEKETQYF. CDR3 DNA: TGTGCCAGCAGCATCGGGACAGAAAAAGAGACCCAGTACTTC.

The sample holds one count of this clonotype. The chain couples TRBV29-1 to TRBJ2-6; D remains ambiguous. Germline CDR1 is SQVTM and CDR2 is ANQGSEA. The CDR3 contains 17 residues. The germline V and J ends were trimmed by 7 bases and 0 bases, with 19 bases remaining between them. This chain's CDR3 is CSARFRLGPSGANVLTF. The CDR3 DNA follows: TGCAGCGCAAGGTTCCGCCTCGGGCCCTCTGGGGCCAACGTCCTGACTTTC.

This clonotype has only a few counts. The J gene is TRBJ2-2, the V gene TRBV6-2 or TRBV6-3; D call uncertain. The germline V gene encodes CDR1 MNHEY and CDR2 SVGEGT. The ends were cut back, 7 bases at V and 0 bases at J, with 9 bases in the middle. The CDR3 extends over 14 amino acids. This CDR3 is CASIGSSNTGELFF. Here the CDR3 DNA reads TGTGCCAGCATAGGAAGCTCGAACACCGGGGAGCTGTTTTTT.

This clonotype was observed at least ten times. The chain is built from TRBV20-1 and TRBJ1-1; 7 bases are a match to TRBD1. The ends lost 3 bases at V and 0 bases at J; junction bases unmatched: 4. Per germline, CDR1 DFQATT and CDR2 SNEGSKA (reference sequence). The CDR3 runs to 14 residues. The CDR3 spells CSARGQLLNTEAFF. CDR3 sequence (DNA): TGCAGTGCTAGGGGACAGCTCCTGAACACTGAAGCTTTCTTT.

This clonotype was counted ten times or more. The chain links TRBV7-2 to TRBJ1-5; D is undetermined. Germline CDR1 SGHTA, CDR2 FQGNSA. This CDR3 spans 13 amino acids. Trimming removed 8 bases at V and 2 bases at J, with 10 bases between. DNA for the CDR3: TGTGCCAGCTCTCGCTCGGGCAATCAGCCCCAGCATTTT. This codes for CASSRSGNQPQHF.